This TCR beta chain emerged from a study of cytomegalovirus exposure and HLA in healthy donors (dated by TCRdb to 2015 to 2018). About the study as a whole: In an earlier analysis of some 550 of the donors, 250 to 300 Gb of sequence data and roughly 100 million unique TCR beta sequences from 150 million to 200 million T cells were reported. The study combined high-throughput TCR immunosequencing, statistical association of individual TCRs with disease status, and machine learning to predict cytomegalovirus infection status. Roughly 300 gigabases of sequencing data and around 80 million unique TCR sequences made up an early release that covered approximately 650 HLA-typed donors. On average, around 240,000 unique TCR beta nucleotide sequences were sequenced per donor among 398 genotyped donors of the cohort, with roughly a sixth of those sequences being non-productive. The later analysis used no new phenotypic data to find candidate immune exposures, relying instead on TCR beta sequences and their occurrence across donors. To study patterns of TCR occurrence, a later analysis re-analyzed previously published TCR beta repertoires from under 750 donors and added high-resolution HLA genotyping. Donor age, sex, ethnicity and CMV serostatus were collected together with the repertoire data. Four to six DR-DQ haplotypes were handled as single units for association and clustering, since linkage in the cohort was strong. An earlier analysis of 587 of the donors used high-throughput TCR beta sequencing to judge whether each TCR beta V gene segment behaved as functional or pseudogenic. A later genetic analysis took genome-wide SNP genotypes for about 55% of the roughly 700 donors and used that subset as a discovery cohort. The aim of the study was to test whether cataloging public T cell receptors could identify signatures of past pathogen exposure. In addition to the first cohort of approximately 670 subjects, a separate validation cohort of some 120 different subjects was used. Using immunosequencing, the study profiled T cell repertoires from fewer than 700 subjects and related those repertoires to cytomegalovirus serostatus. Every repertoire in the discovery cohort had been generated on one and the same sequencing platform. The genetic ancestry cluster associated with self-reported Caucasian donors included over 65% of the roughly 390 genotyped donors. HLA typing included class I and class II loci at four-digit resolution. The number of donors typed differed by locus, with about 629-630 for A, B, C, DRB1 and DQB1, roughly 550 for DQA1, nearly 610 for DPA1, and some 470 for DPB1. Overall results and qualifications from the work: A later analysis found that HLA-associated TCR beta chains were more clonally expanded and had lower generation probabilities than equally common non-associated chains. According to a later analysis, TCR association rates differed among HLA loci, with DRB1 alleles showing the most associated TCRs and HLA-C alleles showing the fewest. A few of the identified cytomegalovirus-associated TCR beta chains were confirmed in vitro to be specific for cytomegalovirus antigens. According to a later analysis, most CMV-associated TCR beta chains appeared to be HLA-restricted, and the HLA associations seemed to be driven largely by CMV exposure. A later analysis reported that several top co-occurrence clusters appeared linked to parvovirus B19, influenza, CMV and Epstein-Barr virus. A further reported finding was that TCR beta sequences accurately predicted the HLA-A and HLA-B alleles for most subjects in the first cohort. When HLA alleles, especially DR and DQ, strongly co-occurred, TCR associations were difficult to assign to individual alleles. Cytomegalovirus status was reported to be diagnosed by the classifier with high specificity and sensitivity in both the original and validation cohorts. Across donors, most TCR sequences were observed very rarely, whereas some public TCRs were present in many individuals. An association between a missense DCLRE1C variant and V-gene and J-gene trimming of TCR beta chains was found in a later genetic analysis and replicated in an independent cohort. A cluster of highly shared sequence variants was judged likely to represent a technical artifact of the sequencing pipeline. Approximately 18 rarely observed V segments, including chromosome 9 orphons, were excluded from the earlier analysis of approximately 600 of the donors because counts were too low. According to a later genetic analysis, donors in an Asian-associated ancestry cluster had fewer N-insertions in productive TCRs than the approximately 700-donor mean. Specific HLA alleles were associated with 18,000 or so TCR beta sequences at a false discovery rate of 0.05 in a later analysis. Correlated functional status among segregating V segments might be attributable to linkage disequilibrium, but an unknown experimental factor could not be ruled out. Roughly uniform sequencing depth across donors was assumed in presence/absence analyses, although this assumption may not hold. CMV serostatus was the only immune exposure information available for the cohort. This cohort had only TCR beta chains sequenced, and the lack of alpha or paired-chain data limited which features could be detected. The authors suggested that the approach could potentially be extended to other disease states and immunological phenotypes. The study listed approximately 150 TCR beta chains as associated with cytomegalovirus. Because HLA typing was unavailable for some donors at each locus, only the typed subset was used in association tests. An earlier analysis of 587 of the donors showed that most TCR beta V segments appeared in productive rearrangements either about 87% or about 30% of the time, which broadly matched IMGT annotations.

The cohort consisted of some 730 healthy bone marrow donors. At the time of sampling, all cohort members were nominally healthy, though unrecorded immune exposures were likely present. The donor tested CMV seropositive, placing the donor among the 289 seropositive members of the cohort. A peripheral blood sample was provided by each donor, and peripheral blood mononuclear cells were used for TCR beta sequencing. The Qiagen DNeasy Blood Extraction Kit was used to extract genomic DNA from the blood cell samples. This clone was counted between two and nine times. The target of this receptor is not known. The record has no base qualities; no much larger clone is one base away. Libraries were prepared through the immunoSEQ multiplex PCR assay. For the multiplex PCR, a mixture combining 60 forward primers for TCR Vbeta segments and 13 reverse primers for TCR Jbeta segments was used. The CDR3 region of rearranged TCR beta genes was amplified from genomic DNA with a multiplex PCR assay. Amplified TCR beta libraries were sequenced as 87-base-pair reads on the Illumina HiSeq System. In the original analysis: A later analysis tallied approximately 87 million unique TCR beta chains across the 666 repertoires, and about 12 million of those chains were shared by two or more donors. To remove PCR and sequencing errors, raw reads were error-corrected and collapsed into unique sequences using a nearest-neighbor algorithm that merged closely related sequences. Alignment of CDR3 sequences to IMGT reference sequences was used to assign V, D and J gene segments. For a sequence to be retained, a match of at least six nucleotides to both a V gene segment and a J gene segment was required. A rearrangement counted as productive if the CDR3 had no stop codons and remained in frame with V and J, and every other rearrangement counted as non-productive. CDR3 was defined by IMGT convention, running from the second conserved V-encoded cysteine to the conserved J-encoded phenylalanine. Sequences without an unambiguous match to a single V gene segment were excluded from the earlier analysis of 500 to 700 of the donors. An earlier analysis of a few hundred of the donors called V segments functional above 56.7% productive rearrangements and segregating when the between-donor standard deviation exceeded 5%. To diagnose cytomegalovirus status from the catalog of TCR beta chain sequences, a statistical classification framework was built. In a later analysis, TCR nucleotide sequences were compared against IMGT/GENE-DB human TR gene sequences so that V and J genes could be assigned. Using the TCRdist pipeline, a later analysis assigned CDR3 sequences along with most-parsimonious VDJ recombination scenarios. In a later analysis, each TCR beta chain was defined by its CDR3 amino acid sequence together with its V-gene family, and reads lacking a unique V-gene family were excluded. As a way to deal with suspected cross-contamination and a sequencing artifact, a later analysis dropped approximately 590 nucleotide sequences that were highly shared and had low generation probability. In a later analysis, a clonal expansion index for each public chain was calculated from normalized within-repertoire ranks of inferred template counts. Generation probabilities in a later analysis came from a VDJ recombination model fitted to out-of-frame rearrangements, and those results were checked against IGoR. In a later analysis, TCR-TCR, TCR-HLA and TCR-CMV co-occurrence was scored with hypergeometric tests, and a repertoire-size bias correction was applied to TCR pairs. To estimate false discovery rates, a later analysis permuted the HLA or CMV assignments 20 times. In a later analysis, co-occurring TCRs were grouped using DBSCAN, and TCRdist sequence similarity was added for clustering within HLA-allele-positive subsets. Co-occurrence clustering excluded repertoires with fewer than 30,000 or more than 120,000 public chains, plus five with anomalous nucleotide sharing. TCRdb stores this immuneACCESS table with in-frame sequences only. Part of the clones is absent; in the studies checked, under half of the shortfall reflects unresolved V genes, and no reason is known for the rest. That table is the source of V, J and clone size, and D and trimming were worked out from the DNA. This sample comprises approximately 180,000 clones, over 9.5% of them detected only once. The ten largest account for approximately 8.4% of the sample.

This receptor was taken from a man in his fifties in good health and CMV-seropositive. Sample: PBMCs.

The CDR3 protein sequence reads: CASSQDVSSGGEETQYF. The sequence in DNA is TGCGCCAGCAGCCAAGATGTTTCTAGCGGGGGAGAAGAGACCCAGTACTTC. The V and J genes are TRBV4-3 and TRBJ2-5; 10 bases in between match TRBD2. Based on the germline V gene, the CDR1 and CDR2 sequences are LGHNA and YSLEER. There are 17 amino acids in the CDR3, from cysteine to phenylalanine inclusive. Only the CDR3 portion is preserved as DNA: 51 bases, with reading frame beginning at the first base. V loses 0 bases at its end and J loses 3 bases; junction bases beyond the gene matches: 7.